This TCR beta chain was recovered during a study of metastatic and nonmetastatic thyroid tumors (dated by TCRdb to about 2020). About the investigation overall: For patients with malignant and with benign thyroid disease, the researchers compared repertoires between peripheral blood samples and tumor or nodule tissue samples. What the research found in general, with its limitations: In both blood and tumor samples, TCR beta diversity was reported to be significantly higher in malignant tumors than in benign nodules.

The junction carries 14 bases between V and J, which are trimmed by 7 bases and 2 bases respectively. CDR1 MNHNS and CDR2 SASEGT were looked up in the germline V gene. The CDR3 spans 14 residues, from the cysteine through the phenylalanine. Only CDR3 DNA remains: 42 bases, in frame from the first base. No treatment had been received by any patient before thyroid surgery. Using T-cell receptor beta sequencing, the study looked back at clinical samples from patients collected from the early 2010s to the late 2010s. Library generation was performed with PCR. Sequencing relied on an Illumina HiSeq 4000. High-throughput sequencing was used to profile the CDR3 region of the TCR beta-chain in every patient. The study's own analysis went as follows. Drawing on CDR3 differences between clinicopathological groups, the researchers built a classifier meant to tell apart patients with distant-metastatic papillary thyroid cancer. Repertoire diversity was assessed with the Shannon index, and tumor-blood repertoire similarity with the Morisita-Horn index. TCRdb reanalyzed the raw reads on its own, using fastp at Q25 for trimming and MiXCR for clone calling, and kept in-frame beta chains. The V and J calls shown here were made by TCRdb, not taken from the authors' results. This sample lists 20,000 to 25,000 clones; 16% were detected once. The top ten clonotypes cover roughly a tenth of the sample.

Within its sample, this clone is medium-sized (0.01 to 0.1%). No antigen is known for it. Base qualities are not at hand, and no much larger clone is one base apart. The V gene is TRBV6-1 and the J gene is TRBJ2-5, with a tentative D gene TRBD2 over 6 matching bases. Sequencing was carried out using tumor tissue. This TCR was recovered from a female donor with papillary thyroid cancer or a benign thyroid nodule (not recorded which). Some clones in this sample may be carry-over from other donors' samples. The bases read TGTGCCAGCACCCGACTAGGAAGGCAAGAGACCCAGTACTTC. It translates as CASTRLGRQETQYF.